Detailed here is one TCR beta chain. Its antigen is still unknown. It has no much larger one-base neighbor in the sample; base qualities were not kept. Flow cytometry had shown CD8+CD57+ cell expansion in the patients selected for sequencing. Every patient had severe acquired aplastic anemia, diagnosed using the International Study of Aplastic Anemia and Agranulocytosis and Camitta criteria. Patients had received no therapy at the time of blood sampling. The study deep-sequenced TCR repertoires of sorted CD4+ and CD8+ blood T cells from severe aplastic anemia patients and healthy subjects. In the USA, patient enrollment took place under clinicaltrials.gov protocols 00001620, 01623167, 00001397, 00071045, 00081523 and 00961064. Ficoll-Paque density gradient centrifugation was used to isolate peripheral blood mononuclear cells. Before DNA was extracted, CD4+ and CD8+ T cells were sorted using either FACS or magnetic beads.

Profiling of TCR beta VDJ combinations and CDR3 sequences used genomic DNA as the template. An Illumina HiSeq 2000 was the platform used for TCR repertoire sequencing. In the authors' own workflow: Repertoire assessment relied on Simpson's diversity index, CDR3 size and DJ length profiles, and TRBV/TRBJ rearrangement plots. The immunodominant clone was defined as the most abundant DNA sequence in deep sequencing data. CDR3 amino acid sequences were screened for sharing across subjects and were compared with published repertoires and the VDJdb database. TCRdb took the public reads, trimmed them with fastp at Q25, ran MiXCR for clone calling and kept in-frame beta chains. Each entry is one CDR3 protein sequence, shown with its most common DNA and genes. The V and J calls here are based on TCRdb, not the publication. The sample table contains 200,000 to 250,000 distinct CDR3 sequences; only one count was recorded for roughly 45% of them. Of the sample, roughly 21% is held by the ten largest clones.

The CDR3 starts with the cysteine, ends with the phenylalanine, and has 19 residues. The read is trimmed to its CDR3 DNA, 57 bases read in frame from base 1. Based on the germline V gene (reference sequence), the CDR1 and CDR2 sequences are SEHNR and FQNEAQ. The source of the sample is a study of CD8+CD57+ T cells in acquired aplastic anemia listed by TCRdb under 2018. About the investigation overall: A mean of about 3.2 ug of DNA, ranging from roughly 0.17 to 30 ug, was extracted from sorted CD4+ and CD8+ cells. CD8+CD57+ expansion was defined as frequency above the mean frequency observed in healthy subjects.

The paper as a whole reports these results and caveats: CD8+ Simpson's diversity did not differ significantly between patients and healthy controls (P=0.060). Over 25 CD8+ CDR3 sequences were found in both patients and controls but appeared to be highly expressed in patients and within the immunodominant clones of the patients.

This TCR was sampled from a human donor with aplastic anemia. The V and J genes are TRBV7-9 and TRBJ2-5; 8 middle bases align to TRBD2. Judging by the DNA end, TRBJ2-1 fits better; the J call may be wrong. The source material was sorted CD4+, CD8+, or CD8+CD57+ T cells (not recorded which) from PBMCs. CDR3 loop: CASSSRGGTLSGANNEQFF. The sequenced DNA: TGTGCCAGCAGCTCACGCGGGGGGACTCTGTCCGGGGCAAACAATGAGCAGTTCTTC.